The sequence of this T cell receptor beta chain was determined in a study of early T cells in non-severe SARS-CoV-2 infection. From germline, CDR1 is SNHLY and CDR2 FYNNEI. V was trimmed by 7 bases and J by 5 bases, leaving 18 bases between them. The CDR3 is made up of 14 amino acids. Unique molecular identifiers were affixed to single, distinct cDNA molecules. From the 5' RACE reads, TCRdb called clonotypes with MiXCR, one entry per CDR3 protein. Of around 44,000 distinct CDR3 sequences in the sample, approximately 9.4% were seen once. This rearrangement joins TRBV2 to TRBJ2-7; weak D call: TRBD2 (6 bases). The source of this sequence is an adult who was a healthcare worker with PCR-confirmed SARS-CoV-2 infection or an uninfected control (not recorded which). Sequencing was carried out using whole blood. The CDR3 loop reads CASIGSGDPHEQYF. The CDR3 DNA is TGTGCCAGCATTGGTAGCGGAGATCCCCACGAGCAGTACTTC.